This TCR beta chain is drawn from a study of a mutant IDH1 vaccine in newly diagnosed glioma. General study points: Changes in the top peripheral T cell clonotypes seemingly had no bearing on pseudoprogression.

A word on this clone: Its target is unknown.

Time point defined: baseline, week 1 (first vaccination visit). Treatment reported: pre-vaccination baseline after standard-of-care therapy. The CDR3 sequence is 15 residues long. The germline V gene has CDR1 SGDLS and CDR2 YYNGEE. Trimming stripped 0 bases from V and 5 bases from J, with 14 bases between. Here immunoSEQ multiplex PCR was the method, and the copy in TCRdb shows in-frame clones only, minus some. The table includes 70,000 to 95,000 clones, roughly 80% detected once. The material sequenced was PBMCs, taken from a glioma patient treated with radiotherapy, temozolomide or both. The sequence derives from a man aged 40-49 years with glioma. Some clones in this sample may be carry-over from other donors' samples. The chain has TRBV9 and TRBJ2-5; D gene uncertain. The CDR3 is CASSVGAGAMETQYF. CDR3 DNA: TGTGCCAGCAGCGTAGGCGCAGGAGCTATGGAGACCCAGTACTTC. The variable domain in full, completed from reference TRBV9 and TRBJ2-5, reads DSGVTQTPKHLITATGQRVTLRCSPRSGDLSVYWYQQSLDQGLQFLIQYYNGEERAKGNILERFSAQQFPDLHSELNLSSLELGDSALYFCASSVGAGAMETQYFGPGTRLLVL.